The clone carrying this TCR beta chain has ten or more counts. Its antigen is still unknown. The data originate from a study of post-analysis software for immune sequencing data. Study-level findings and limits: A few TRBV segments (TRBV5-6, TRBV5-1 and TRBV20-1 among them) occurred more frequently in patients than in controls. Diversity measured as normalized Chao1 was significantly lower in multiple sclerosis patients than in controls. Strong co-clustering by F measure was evident for samples that had been prepared in the same batch.

Libraries were made from TCR beta cDNA, and they carried unique molecular identifiers. T cells numbering roughly 0.9 to 11 million gave rise to roughly 0.5 million cDNA molecules. TCRdb re-analysed the PCR reads in MiXCR, keeping a single row per CDR3 protein. The table has 750,000 to 950,000 distinct CDR3 sequences, around 45% seen once. Per germline, CDR1 ENHRY and CDR2 SYGVKD. The V end lost 4 bases, the J end lost 1 base, and 7 bases lay between the germline ends. The length of the CDR3 is 13 residues. This sequence was found in a girl aged 10 to 17 with multiple sclerosis. Sequenced sample: blood. V is TRBV10-3 and J is TRBJ2-5, with D unresolved. The CDR3 reads CAISVRLQETQYF. The CDR3 nucleotides are TGTGCCATCAGTGTGAGGCTCCAAGAGACCCAGTACTTC.